This TCR beta chain appears in the sequencing data of a study of blood T cell repertoires in COVID-19. Study-level information: COVID-19 samples, acute and convalescent, were from the United States, Italy and Spain. PBMCs, B-cell-depleted T cells, or T cells were the source of the cDNA or gDNA that made up the material.

Enrolled through a virtual design, the participants were between roughly 18 and 89 years of age and came from about two dozen US areas. Authors' analysis steps: For nucleated cells, counts were estimated from reference gene primer amplification. TCRdb's table, derived via immunoSEQ multiplex PCR, lists solely in-frame clones and lacks some. V, J and clone size are taken as reported in that table, and D and trimming were inferred from the DNA itself. The data contain roughly 200,000 clones, 86% of them seen just once; the ten biggest clones take up more than 4%. CDR1 is LNHDA and CDR2 is SQIVND in the germline V gene (reference sequence). CDR3 length equals 14 residues. The V end lost 6 bases, the J end lost 0 bases, and 9 bases lay between the germline ends. This clone appeared a single time.

The J gene is TRBJ1-3, the V gene TRBV19; D ambiguous. Sequences were obtained from PBMCs or T cells enriched from blood (not recorded which). The clonotype comes from a woman aged 25-40 years who had been exposed to COVID-19. The CDR3: CASRTRSSGNTIYF. The CDR3 DNA sequence: TGTGCCAGTAGGACACGAAGCTCTGGAAACACCATATATTTT.